The entry below gives a single T cell receptor beta chain sequence along with its context. The target antigen is unknown. A much larger clone differs by one base, so this may be a read error. This entry is derived from a study of blood T cells in healthy people across ages. Study observations and caveats: Diversity was estimated from one million T cells, and these estimates were considered underestimates.

Germline-derived CDR1 and CDR2 are MNHEY and SMNVEV (reference sequence). The CDR3 consists of 16 residues. It was with a sample-barcoded 5' primer and a J-beta primer mix that a second PCR of roughly 7 to 12 cycles was run. TCRdb reanalysed the 5' RACE reads using MiXCR and keeps one entry per CDR3 protein. The data show 750,000 to 1,000,000 distinct CDR3 sequences, roughly 29% seen once. These data also featured in a second study, about T cells of mothers and their children.

The sample was blood. The chain is built from TRBV27 and TRBJ2-1; TRBD1 might be the D (7 bases). The end of the DNA is better explained by TRBJ2-7, so the J call may be wrong. The clonotype originates from a woman in her thirties or forties in good health. The CDR3 DNA sequence: TGTGCCAGCAGTTCTCAGGGGGGCTTCACCTACAATGAGCAGTACTTC. Its translation is CASSSQGGFTYNEQYF.